The entry that follows covers one T cell receptor beta chain sequence. TCRdb's table, derived via immunoSEQ multiplex PCR, lists solely in-frame clones and lacks some. The sample carries more than 300,000 clones, approximately 86% recorded once. This sample's treatment: 19 received Ad26.COV2.S at low or high dose, single or two shots; about 5 received placebo; per-sample allocation not given. Specimens were obtained on day 63 following the first vaccine or placebo injection. This entry comes from a study of Ad26.COV2.S vaccination and SARS-CoV-2 variants. Trimming removed 0 bases at V and 8 bases at J, with 11 bases between. Germline V gives CDR1 SGDLS, CDR2 YYNGEE. This CDR3 has 14 residues.

The TCR was taken from a person aged 18-60 years who received the Ad26.COV2.S COVID-19 vaccine or a placebo. The input for sequencing was peripheral blood, taken in a trial of Ad26.COV2.S vaccine versus placebo. The chain recombines TRBV9 with TRBJ1-4; possible D gene TRBD1, 5 bases. In nucleotides, the CDR3 is TGTGCCAGCAGCGTAGACCAGGGTCTGGAAAAACTGTTTTTT. This gives the protein CASSVDQGLEKLFF.